The entry below describes one T cell receptor beta chain. Its matching antigen is unknown. From the graft tissue, intraepithelial and lamina propria lymphocytes were released through processing. The CDR3 totals 16 residues. Trimming took 6 bases from V and 2 from J; bases not matched to a gene: 11. The germline V gene encodes CDR1 MDHEN and CDR2 SYDVKM. Sequenced by immunoSEQ multiplex PCR; TCRdb stores in-frame clones only, minus some. Of around 18,000 clones in the sample, approximately 79% are singletons; the top ten hold more than 5%. This record comes from a study of graft-versus-host responses after intestinal transplantation. Study-level background: Anti-thymocyte globulin was used for induction in all recipients, who then took tacrolimus and steroids for approximately 3 years. General study results and limits: Some GvH clones appeared in ileal mucosa or blood before recipient bone marrow.

This clonotype was sampled from a human patient who received an intestinal transplant, so some T cells may come from the graft donor. The chain uses TRBV28 and TRBJ2-7; 9 positions agree with TRBD2. This sample comprised ileum tissue, obtained 17 days after transplant. The CDR3 reads CASSPGASGETYEQYF. CDR3 coding DNA: TGTGCCAGCAGCCCAGGGGCTAGCGGGGAGACCTACGAGCAGTACTTC. The full variable domain, completed using reference TRBV28 and TRBJ2-7, is DVKVTQSSRYLVKRTGEKVFLECVQDMDHENMFWYRQDPGLGLRLIYFSYDVKMKEKGDIPEGYSVSREKKERFSLILESASTNQTSMYLCASSPGASGETYEQYFGPGTRLTVT.